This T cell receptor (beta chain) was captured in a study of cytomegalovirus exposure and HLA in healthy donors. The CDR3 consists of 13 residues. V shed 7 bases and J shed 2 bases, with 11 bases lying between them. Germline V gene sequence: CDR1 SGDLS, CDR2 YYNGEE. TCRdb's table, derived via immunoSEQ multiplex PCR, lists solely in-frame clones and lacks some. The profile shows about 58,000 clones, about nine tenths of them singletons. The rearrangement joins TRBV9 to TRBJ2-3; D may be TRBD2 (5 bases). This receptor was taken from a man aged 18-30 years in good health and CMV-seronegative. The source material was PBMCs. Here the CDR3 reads CASSLAPTDTQYF. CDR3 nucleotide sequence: TGTGCCAGCTCCTTAGCGCCCACAGATACGCAGTATTTT.